The next 14 T cell receptor beta chains were all read from a single sample in a study of T cells after yellow fever vaccination. TCRdb re-called the 5' RACE reads through MiXCR, storing one row per CDR3 protein. Of approximately 120,000 distinct CDR3 sequences in the sample, roughly 15% were seen once. Sequencing used CD8+ T cells sorted from PBMCs, obtained 5 days after the yellow fever booster vaccination. The receptors stem from a man aged 18-30 years who received the YFV17D yellow fever vaccine.

The chain uses TRBV6-2 or TRBV6-3 and TRBJ2-7; 8 bases are a match to TRBD1. The trim removed 6 bases at V and 5 bases at J, leaving 0 bases unmatched. Germline V gives CDR1 MNHEY, CDR2 SVGEGT. CDR3 length equals 11 residues. The CDR3, as DNA: TGTGCCAGCAGACAGGGGGACGAGCAGTACGTC. Its translation is CASRQGDEQYV.

This clonotype was seen a handful of times. The chain carries TRBV6-1 and TRBJ2-1, with TRBD1 matching 7 bases. V was pared by 6 bases and J by 4 bases, with 9 bases of the junction left unmatched. There are 15 residues in the CDR3. CDR1 and CDR2 from the germline V gene are MNHNS and SASEGT. In DNA form, the CDR3 reads TGTGCCAGCAGCCCGGGACAGCAAAATTACAATGAGCAGTTCTTC. Its translation: CASSPGQQNYNEQFF.

This clonotype was counted a few times. The rearrangement uses TRBV9 and TRBJ1-2, with a tentative D call TRBD1 (6 bases). With 4 bases removed from V and 5 bases from J, the gap between germline ends came to 18 bases. The CDR3 spans 15 residues. CDR1 is SGDLS, CDR2 YYNGEE, per germline. This chain's CDR3 is CASSSRTGSPYGYTF. In nucleotides, the CDR3 is TGTGCCAGCAGCTCCCGAACAGGGAGCCCTTATGGCTACACCTTC.

This clonotype appeared a few times. The chain has TRBV19 and TRBJ2-1; 8 bases line up with TRBD2. Germline loops: CDR1 LNHDA, CDR2 SQIVND (reference sequence). The ends lost 3 bases at V and 0 bases at J; junction bases unmatched: 10. The CDR3 spans 18 residues. This CDR3 reads CASSMRIFGTSSYNEQFF. The CDR3 DNA is TGTGCCAGTAGTATGCGAATTTTCGGGACTAGCTCCTACAATGAGCAGTTCTTC.

The table lists this clonotype with a few counts. The chain is built from TRBV29-1 and TRBJ2-5; the match to TRBD2 covers 12 bases. Germline values: CDR1 SQVTM, CDR2 ANQGSEA. Trimming removed 1 base from V and 5 bases from J; junction bases left unmatched: 8. CDR3 length: 16 amino acids. The CDR3: CSVEGASGGAKETQYF. DNA of the CDR3: TGCAGCGTTGAAGGGGCTAGCGGGGGGGCAAAGGAGACCCAGTACTTC.

This clonotype has more than one count but fewer than ten. The J gene is TRBJ2-1, the V gene TRBV4-2; D is uncertain. Trimming took 3 bases from V and 8 from J, leaving 20 bases between them. CDR1 and CDR2 (germline): LGHNA, YNFKEQ. The CDR3 is 16 amino acids. The CDR3 loop reads CASSHQLTERDDEQFF. The CDR3, as DNA: TGTGCCAGCAGCCACCAGCTCACGGAACGAGACGATGAGCAGTTCTTC.

There are a few counts of this clonotype. The CDR3 DNA reads TGCAGCGCTATTTCAGGGATATCCTACGAGCAGTACTTC. It encodes CSAISGISYEQYF. V and J are TRBV29-1 and TRBJ2-7; a possible D gene is TRBD1 (5 bases). V was trimmed by 7 bases and J by 1 base, leaving 14 bases between them. Germline CDR1 and CDR2: SQVTM and ANQGSEA. The CDR3 has 13 amino acids.

V and J are TRBV4-1 and TRBJ2-5; D gene uncertain. V was pared by 0 bases and J by 4 bases, with 9 bases between. The CDR3 runs 14 residues. CDR1 and CDR2 from the germline V gene are MGHRA and YSYEKL. CDR3 nucleotides: TGCGCCAGCAGCCAAGAATGGAGAACAGAGACCCAGTACTTC. Residues: CASSQEWRTETQYF.

The rearrangement joins TRBV16 to TRBJ2-7; TRBD1 agrees at 9 bases. The CDR3 sequence is 14 residues long. Trimming took 4 bases from V and 4 from J; bases not matched to a gene: 5. From germline, CDR1 is KGHSY and CDR2 FQNENV. The chain's CDR3 is CASSRGDRVYEQYF. The CDR3 DNA reads as TGTGCCAGCAGCCGCGGGGACAGGGTTTACGAGCAGTACTTC.

This clonotype has only a few counts. This chain connects TRBV14 to TRBJ2-7, with D perhaps TRBD1 (5 bases). The ends were cut back, 0 bases at V and 7 bases at J, with 10 bases in the middle. Germline V lookup: CDR1 SGHDN, CDR2 FVKESK. The length of the CDR3 is 13 residues. CDR3 coding DNA: TGTGCCAGCAGCCAAGAGACAGAAGCGGAGCAGTACGTC. Protein: CASSQETEAEQYV.

This clonotype showed up just a few times. V and J are TRBV29-1 and TRBJ1-1; unclear D gene. Germline-derived CDR1 and CDR2 are SQVTM and ANQGSEA. V gave up 2 bases and J gave up 4 bases, with 14 bases separating them. The length of the CDR3 is 14 residues. Here the CDR3 reads CSVEPPYAFTEAFF. The CDR3 DNA sequence: TGCAGCGTTGAACCCCCCTATGCTTTCACTGAAGCTTTCTTT.

V is TRBV5-1 and J is TRBJ1-1; no clear D. V was trimmed by 2 bases and J by 1 base, leaving 9 bases between them. Germline assignment: CDR1 SGHRS and CDR2 YFSETQ. The CDR3 extends over 14 amino acids. The CDR3 reads CASSFLGGNTEAFF. CDR3 bases: TGCGCCAGCAGCTTCTTAGGTGGGAACACTGAAGCTTTCTTT.

The chain carries TRBV27 and TRBJ1-1; D is possibly TRBD1 (5 bases). V shed 7 bases and J shed 2 bases, with 11 bases lying between them. Germline V gene sequence: CDR1 MNHEY, CDR2 SMNVEV (reference sequence). CDR3 length equals 13 residues. The CDR3 DNA follows: TGTGCCAGCACGAACGACAGAAACACTGAAGCTTTCTTT. Amino acids: CASTNDRNTEAFF.

The chain links TRBV5-3 to TRBJ2-7; 7 positions agree with TRBD1. TRBV5-3 is an ORF, with its function uncertain. The CDR3 has 15 residues. Germline trimming cut 2 bases from V and 1 base from J; bases unmatched to any gene: 6. The CDR3 loop reads CARSFHRGQSYEQYV. In DNA, the CDR3 is TGTGCCAGAAGCTTTCACAGGGGTCAGTCCTACGAGCAGTACGTC.